The T cell receptor beta chain under discussion was sequenced for a study of blood T cell repertoires in COVID-19. Overall study context: Both acute and convalescent COVID-19 samples were obtained from the United States, Italy and Spain. The analysed material was cDNA or gDNA that came from T cells, B-cell-depleted T cells, or PBMCs.

Per the study methods: Reference gene primer amplification in the assay estimated nucleated cell counts. Profiling relied on immunoSEQ multiplex PCR, and the TCRdb table lists in-frame clones only, not all of them. V, J and clone size derive from that table, while D and trimming were established from the DNA sequence. The sample consists of fewer than 200,000 clones, around 80% of them appearing once. Which cohort a participant joined came from the clinical history participants gave. The TCR was taken from a woman between 70 and 85 years old in a cohort exposed to, infected with or recovered from COVID-19 (not recorded which). Input material: PBMCs or T cells enriched from blood (not recorded which).

The chain's CDR3 is CASSPRTSGLGNEQFF. CDR3 sequence (DNA): TGTGCCAGCAGCCCCCGGACTAGCGGGTTAGGGAATGAGCAGTTCTTC. The chain links TRBV7-2 to TRBJ2-1, with 11 bases aligning to TRBD2. Germline V lookup: CDR1 SGHTA, CDR2 FQGNSA. The CDR3 has 16 amino acids. J was trimmed by 7 bases and V by 5 bases; bases with no gene match: 10.